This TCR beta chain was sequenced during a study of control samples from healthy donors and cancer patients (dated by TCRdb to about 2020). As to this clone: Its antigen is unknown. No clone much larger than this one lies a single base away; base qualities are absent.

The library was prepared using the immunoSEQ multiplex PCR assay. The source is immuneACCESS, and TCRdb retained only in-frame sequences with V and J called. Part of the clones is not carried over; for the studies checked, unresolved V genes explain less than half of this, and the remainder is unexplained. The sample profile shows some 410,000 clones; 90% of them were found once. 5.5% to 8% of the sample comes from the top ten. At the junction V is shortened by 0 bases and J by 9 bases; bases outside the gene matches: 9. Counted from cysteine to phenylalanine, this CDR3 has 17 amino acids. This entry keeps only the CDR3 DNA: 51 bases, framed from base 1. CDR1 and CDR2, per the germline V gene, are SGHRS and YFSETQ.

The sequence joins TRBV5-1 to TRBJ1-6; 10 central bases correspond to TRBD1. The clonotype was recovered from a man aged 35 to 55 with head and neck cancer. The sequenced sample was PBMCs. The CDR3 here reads CASSLDLGTGESSPLHF. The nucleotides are TGCGCCAGCAGCTTGGATTTAGGGACAGGGGAGAGTTCACCCCTCCACTTT. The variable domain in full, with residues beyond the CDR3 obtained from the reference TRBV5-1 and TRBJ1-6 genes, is KAGVTQTPRYLIKTRGQQVTLSCSPISGHRSVSWYQQTPGQGLQFLFEYFSETQRNKGNFPGRFSGRQFSNSRSEMNVSTLELGDSALYLCASSLDLGTGESSPLHFGNGTRLTVT.